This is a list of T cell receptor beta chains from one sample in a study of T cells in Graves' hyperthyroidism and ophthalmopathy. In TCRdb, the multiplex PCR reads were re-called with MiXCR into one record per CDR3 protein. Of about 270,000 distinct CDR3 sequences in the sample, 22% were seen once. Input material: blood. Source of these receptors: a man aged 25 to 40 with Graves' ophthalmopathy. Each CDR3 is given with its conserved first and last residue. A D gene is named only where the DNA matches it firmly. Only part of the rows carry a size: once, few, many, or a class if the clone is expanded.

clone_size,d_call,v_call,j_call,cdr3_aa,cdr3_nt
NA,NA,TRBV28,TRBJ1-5,CASSLGGRGPDQPQHF,TGTGCCAGCAGTTTAGGGGGCAGGGGTCCTGATCAGCCCCAGCATTTT
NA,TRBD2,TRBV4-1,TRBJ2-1,CASSPRGREANEQFF,TGCGCCAGCAGCCCACGCGGGAGGGAGGCTAATGAGCAGTTCTTC
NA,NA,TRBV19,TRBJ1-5,CASSDRYFDQPQHF,TGTGCCAGTAGCGACAGGTATTTCGATCAGCCCCAGCATTTT
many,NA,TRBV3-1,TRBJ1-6,CASSQTMGTGSPLHF,TGTGCCAGCAGCCAAACCATGGGCACGGGTTCACCCCTCCACTTT
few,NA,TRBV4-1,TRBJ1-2,CASSQIVGQAYGYTF,TGCGCCAGCAGCCAAATAGTGGGACAAGCTTATGGCTACACCTTC
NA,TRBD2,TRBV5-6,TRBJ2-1,CASSSGLAGGNYNEQFF,TGTGCCAGCAGCTCAGGACTAGCGGGAGGTAACTACAATGAGCAGTTCTTC
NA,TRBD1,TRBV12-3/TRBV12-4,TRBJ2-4,CASSSGTGLAKNIQYF,TGTGCCAGCAGTTCCGGGACAGGACTAGCCAAAAACATTCAGTACTTC
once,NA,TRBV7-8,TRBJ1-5,CASRPTGSYNQPQHF,TGTGCCAGCAGACCTACCGGGAGTTACAATCAGCCCCAGCATTTT
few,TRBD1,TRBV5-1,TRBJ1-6,CASSLIQGRNSPLHF,TGCGCCAGCAGCTTGATACAGGGGAGGAATTCACCCCTCCACTTT
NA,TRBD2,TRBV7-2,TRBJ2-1,CASSLVAGGYNEQFF,TGTGCCAGCAGCTTAGTAGCGGGGGGATACAATGAGCAGTTCTTC
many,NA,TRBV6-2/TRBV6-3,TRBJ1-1,CASSSPRGVSEAFF,TGTGCCAGCAGTTCTCCTCGGGGGGTGTCTGAAGCTTTCTTT
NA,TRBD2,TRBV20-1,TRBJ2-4,CSALAGARNIQYF,TGCAGTGCGCTAGCGGGAGCCCGAAACATTCAGTACTTC
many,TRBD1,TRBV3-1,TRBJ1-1,CASSANRGLRAEAFF,TGTGCCAGCAGCGCCAACAGGGGGCTAAGGGCTGAAGCTTTCTTT
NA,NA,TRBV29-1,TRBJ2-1,CSVEEGAYNEQFF,TGCAGCGTTGAGGAGGGAGCCTACAATGAGCAGTTCTTC
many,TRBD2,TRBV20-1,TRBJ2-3,CSARGGGWSDTQYF,TGCAGTGCTAGAGGGGGAGGGTGGTCAGATACGCAGTATTTT
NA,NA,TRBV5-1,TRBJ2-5,CASSLTGSAETQYF,TGCGCCAGCAGCTTGACAGGGTCGGCTGAGACCCAGTACTTC
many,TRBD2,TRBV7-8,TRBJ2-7,CASSLRSSGGYEQYF,TGTGCCAGCAGCCTAAGGTCTAGCGGTGGCTACGAGCAGTACTTC
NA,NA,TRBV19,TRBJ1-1,CASSRLGTEAFF,TGTGCCAGTAGTAGGCTGGGCACTGAAGCTTTCTTT
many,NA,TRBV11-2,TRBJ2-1,CASTQWTPRYNEQFF,TGTGCCAGCACCCAGTGGACCCCCCGCTACAATGAGCAGTTCTTC
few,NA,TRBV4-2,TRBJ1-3,CASSQDGGTGNTIYF,TGTGCCAGCAGCCAAGATGGGGGGACTGGAAACACCATATATTTT
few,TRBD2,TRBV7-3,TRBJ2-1,CASSSVAGGHGEQFF,TGTGCCAGCAGCTCCGTAGCGGGAGGCCACGGTGAGCAGTTCTTC
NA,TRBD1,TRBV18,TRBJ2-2,CASSPPGTAYTGELFF,TGTGCCAGCTCACCGCCCGGGACAGCCTATACCGGGGAGCTGTTTTTT
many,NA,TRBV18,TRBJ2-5,CASSPPDSGAETQYF,TGTGCCAGCTCACCACCTGATAGCGGAGCAGAGACCCAGTACTTC
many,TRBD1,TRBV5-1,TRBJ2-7,CASSLEGTDPTYEQYF,TGCGCCAGCAGCTTGGAAGGGACAGACCCAACCTACGAGCAGTACTTC
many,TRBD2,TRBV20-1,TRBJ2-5,CSAREDPRTSGRVRETQYF,TGCAGTGCTAGAGAGGACCCACGGACTAGCGGGAGGGTTCGGGAGACCCAGTACTTC
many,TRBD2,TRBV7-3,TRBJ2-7,CASSLGASGNYEQYF,TGTGCCAGCAGCCTAGGGGCTAGCGGGAACTACGAGCAGTACTTC
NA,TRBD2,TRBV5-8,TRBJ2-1,CASSYTRLAGVYNEQFF,TGTGCCAGCAGCTACACTCGACTAGCGGGAGTTTACAATGAGCAGTTCTTC
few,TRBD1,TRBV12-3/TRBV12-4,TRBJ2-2,CASSQRTGGGGGELFF,TGTGCCAGCAGTCAGCGGACAGGGGGCGGAGGCGGGGAGCTGTTTTTT
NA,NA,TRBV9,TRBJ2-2,CASSAPWLKENTGELFF,TGTGCCAGCAGCGCACCTTGGCTAAAAGAGAACACCGGGGAGCTGTTTTTT
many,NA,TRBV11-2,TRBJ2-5,CASSEYQETQYF,TGTGCCAGCAGCGAATATCAAGAGACCCAGTACTTC
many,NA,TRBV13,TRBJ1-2,CASSSHDSNYGYTF,TGTGCCAGCAGCTCCCACGACAGCAACTATGGCTACACCTTC
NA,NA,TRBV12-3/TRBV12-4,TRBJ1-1,CASSLDLITEAFF,TGTGCCAGCAGTTTGGACCTTATAACTGAAGCTTTCTTT
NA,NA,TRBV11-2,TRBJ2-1,CASSLEVQGSEQFF,TGTGCCAGCAGCTTAGAAGTGCAGGGAAGTGAGCAGTTCTTC
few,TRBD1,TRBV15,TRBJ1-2,CATSRGQGALSRLYGYTF,TGTGCCACCAGCAGGGGACAGGGGGCTCTCAGCCGCCTCTATGGCTACACCTTC
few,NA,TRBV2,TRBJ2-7,CASDRAASRNYEQYF,TGTGCCAGCGACCGAGCGGCCTCAAGGAACTACGAGCAGTACTTC
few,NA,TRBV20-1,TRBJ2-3,CSARLPSTDTQYF,TGCAGTGCAAGACTCCCTAGCACAGATACGCAGTATTTT
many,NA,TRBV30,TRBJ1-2,CATVAAHGDRGYTF,TGTGCCACGGTCGCGGCCCACGGCGATCGTGGCTACACCTTC
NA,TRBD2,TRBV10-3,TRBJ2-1,CAISESTSERNNEQFF,TGTGCCATCAGTGAGTCAACTAGCGAGAGGAACAATGAGCAGTTCTTC
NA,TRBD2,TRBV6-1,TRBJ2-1,CASSRTTSGRGEGYNEQFF,TGTGCCAGCAGCCGGACTACTAGCGGGAGGGGAGAAGGGTACAATGAGCAGTTCTTC
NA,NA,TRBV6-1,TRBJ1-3,CASGVLSGNTIYF,TGTGCCAGCGGGGTGCTCTCTGGAAACACCATATATTTT
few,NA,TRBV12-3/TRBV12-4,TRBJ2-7,CASTSGGPPYEQYF,TGTGCCAGCACCTCGGGCGGGCCACCCTACGAGCAGTACTTC
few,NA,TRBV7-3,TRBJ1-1,CASSLTVTTEAFF,TGTGCCAGCAGCCTAACAGTTACCACTGAAGCTTTCTTT
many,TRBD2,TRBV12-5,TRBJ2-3,CASGLDRLATTDTQYF,TGTGCTAGTGGTTTGGACAGACTAGCGACCACAGATACGCAGTATTTT